Listed below are T cell receptor beta chains from one sample, sequenced in a study of shared clonotypes between healthy human individuals. Profiled with immunoSEQ multiplex PCR; TCRdb holds only in-frame clones, not every one. The sample has 300,000 to 400,000 clones, about nine tenths seen once. Sequencing input: memory CD8+ T cells sorted from blood. The receptors here all came from a man between 18 and 29 years old in good health. The CDR3 runs from the conserved cysteine through the conserved F or W. A D gene is named only where the DNA matches it firmly. Clone size appears in some rows only: once, few, many, or a class for an expanded clone.

CDR3aa: CASSTNEAGPLNSPLHF
CDR3nt: TGTGCCAGCAGCACAAATGAGGCAGGACCTCTCAATTCACCCCTCCACTTT
abundance: few
v_gene: TRBV5-6
d_gene: NA
j_gene: TRBJ1-6

CDR3aa: CASSPPDRVDGYTF
CDR3nt: TGTGCCAGCAGCCCACCGGACAGGGTGGATGGCTACACCTTC
abundance: NA
v_gene: TRBV7-9
d_gene: TRBD1
j_gene: TRBJ1-2

CDR3aa: CAASGPGGLYGYTF
CDR3nt: TGTGCCGCCTCCGGACCAGGAGGACTCTATGGCTACACCTTC
abundance: NA
v_gene: TRBV19
d_gene: NA
j_gene: TRBJ1-2

CDR3aa: CASRGFLGDQPQHF
CDR3nt: TGTGCCAGCAGGGGTTTCCTCGGCGATCAGCCCCAGCATTTT
abundance: NA
v_gene: TRBV27
d_gene: NA
j_gene: TRBJ1-5

CDR3aa: CASSSGQGPGNTIYF
CDR3nt: TGTGCTAGCAGCTCCGGACAGGGTCCTGGAAACACCATATATTTT
abundance: NA
v_gene: TRBV7-7
d_gene: TRBD1
j_gene: TRBJ1-3

CDR3aa: CASRESKAGGLFQETQYF
CDR3nt: TGCGCCAGCAGGGAGAGTAAAGCGGGAGGCCTCTTCCAAGAGACCCAGTACTTC
abundance: once
v_gene: TRBV10-2
d_gene: TRBD2
j_gene: TRBJ2-5

CDR3aa: CASRASGARTDTQYF
CDR3nt: TGTGCCAGCAGGGCGAGTGGGGCCCGCACAGATACGCAGTATTTT
abundance: many
v_gene: TRBV2
d_gene: NA
j_gene: TRBJ2-3

CDR3aa: CSAKQGGHTEAFF
CDR3nt: TGCAGCGCGAAACAGGGGGGGCACACTGAAGCTTTCTTT
abundance: NA
v_gene: TRBV29-1
d_gene: TRBD1
j_gene: TRBJ1-1

CDR3aa: CAWSLDRGVPDTQYF
CDR3nt: TGTGCCTGGAGTCTCGACAGGGGAGTACCAGATACGCAGTATTTT
abundance: NA
v_gene: TRBV30
d_gene: TRBD1
j_gene: TRBJ2-3

CDR3aa: CASSERGTALYGYTF
CDR3nt: TGCGCCAGCAGTGAGAGGGGGACGGCCCTCTATGGCTACACCTTC
abundance: NA
v_gene: TRBV10-2
d_gene: NA
j_gene: TRBJ1-2

CDR3aa: CASSSEMPPGEKNIQYF
CDR3nt: TGTGCCAGCAGCAGCGAAATGCCCCCAGGGGAGAAAAACATTCAGTACTTC
abundance: NA
v_gene: TRBV21-1
d_gene: NA
j_gene: TRBJ2-4

CDR3aa: CASSEKGWTTDFDGYTF
CDR3nt: TGTGCCAGCAGTGAAAAAGGTTGGACGACGGACTTCGATGGCTACACCTTC
abundance: NA
v_gene: TRBV2
d_gene: NA
j_gene: TRBJ1-2

CDR3aa: CASSQDNRQGEAFF
CDR3nt: TGCGCCAGCAGCCAAGATAACCGACAGGGAGAAGCTTTCTTT
abundance: NA
v_gene: TRBV4-1
d_gene: TRBD1
j_gene: TRBJ1-1

CDR3aa: CASSFGLAPGNEQFF
CDR3nt: TGTGCCAGCAGCTTTGGACTAGCCCCCGGCAATGAGCAGTTCTTC
abundance: NA
v_gene: TRBV9
d_gene: TRBD2
j_gene: TRBJ2-1

CDR3aa: CASSAGTVYYGYTF
CDR3nt: TGTGCCAGCAGCGCGGGGACAGTTTACTATGGCTACACCTTC
abundance: NA
v_gene: TRBV7-9
d_gene: TRBD1
j_gene: TRBJ1-2

CDR3aa: CAISVRPQVQYEQFF
CDR3nt: TGTGCCATCAGTGTCCGACCCCAGGTACAATATGAGCAGTTCTTC
abundance: NA
v_gene: TRBV10-3
d_gene: NA
j_gene: TRBJ2-1

CDR3aa: CATSRDGTPNEKLFF
CDR3nt: TGTGCCACCAGCAGAGACGGGACACCGAATGAAAAACTGTTTTTT
abundance: NA
v_gene: TRBV15
d_gene: NA
j_gene: TRBJ1-4

CDR3aa: CASSEGPGPLNYGYTF
CDR3nt: TGTGCCAGCAGTGAAGGGCCGGGACCTCTAAACTATGGCTACACCTTC
abundance: NA
v_gene: TRBV6-1
d_gene: NA
j_gene: TRBJ1-2

CDR3aa: CASSVHRTSGIYNEQFF
CDR3nt: TGTGCCAGCAGCGTACATCGGACTAGCGGGATTTACAATGAGCAGTTCTTC
abundance: NA
v_gene: TRBV9
d_gene: TRBD2
j_gene: TRBJ2-1

CDR3aa: CASSPGFSGAFF
CDR3nt: TGTGCCAGCAGCCCTGGTTTCTCTGGAGCTTTCTTT
abundance: NA
v_gene: TRBV13
d_gene: NA
j_gene: TRBJ1-1

CDR3aa: CASSQDQGLAGVYNEQFF
CDR3nt: TGCGCCAGCAGCCAAGATCAGGGACTAGCGGGAGTCTACAATGAGCAGTTCTTC
abundance: NA
v_gene: TRBV4-3
d_gene: TRBD2
j_gene: TRBJ2-1

CDR3aa: CSVPSLRGGYTF
CDR3nt: TGCAGCGTTCCAAGTCTCCGCGGTGGCTACACCTTC
abundance: NA
v_gene: TRBV29-1
d_gene: NA
j_gene: TRBJ1-2

CDR3aa: CASSLGRSYEQYF
CDR3nt: TGTGCCAGCAGCTTGGGCAGGTCCTACGAGCAGTACTTC
abundance: once
v_gene: TRBV5-4
d_gene: NA
j_gene: TRBJ2-7

CDR3aa: CATELQRTGGGYTF
CDR3nt: TGTGCCACCGAGCTTCAGAGAACGGGGGGAGGCTACACCTTC
abundance: NA
v_gene: TRBV7-9
d_gene: NA
j_gene: TRBJ1-2

CDR3aa: CASGSPGREKQETQYF
CDR3nt: TGTGCCAGCGGAAGTCCTGGAAGGGAAAAACAAGAGACCCAGTACTTC
abundance: NA
v_gene: TRBV2
d_gene: NA
j_gene: TRBJ2-5

CDR3aa: CASSEGRNSPLHF
CDR3nt: TGTGCCAGCAGTGAGGGTAGAAATTCACCCCTCCACTTT
abundance: NA
v_gene: TRBV2
d_gene: NA
j_gene: TRBJ1-6

CDR3aa: CASSVGGDEQYF
CDR3nt: TGTGCCAGCAGCGTGGGGGGTGACGAGCAGTACTTC
abundance: NA
v_gene: TRBV9
d_gene: NA
j_gene: TRBJ2-7

CDR3aa: CASSMGGELFF
CDR3nt: TGTGCCAGTAGTATGGGCGGGGAGCTGTTTTTT
abundance: NA
v_gene: TRBV19
d_gene: NA
j_gene: TRBJ2-2

CDR3aa: CASSWPELAGRHEQYF
CDR3nt: TGTGCCAGCAGCTGGCCTGAACTAGCGGGACGACACGAGCAGTACTTC
abundance: NA
v_gene: TRBV21-1
d_gene: NA
j_gene: TRBJ2-7

CDR3aa: CASSYSLPVNEKLFF
CDR3nt: TGTGCCAGCAGTTACTCTTTGCCGGTGAATGAAAAACTGTTTTTT
abundance: once
v_gene: TRBV6-6
d_gene: NA
j_gene: TRBJ1-4

CDR3aa: CASQDEQFF
CDR3nt: TGTGCCAGCCAGGATGAGCAGTTCTTC
abundance: NA
v_gene: TRBV21-1
d_gene: NA
j_gene: TRBJ2-1

CDR3aa: CASSFTLTQYEQYF
CDR3nt: TGTGCCAGCAGTTTCACCCTAACACAGTACGAGCAGTACTTC
abundance: NA
v_gene: TRBV28
d_gene: NA
j_gene: TRBJ2-7

CDR3aa: CASSLISGDTQYF
CDR3nt: TGTGCCAGCAGCCTAATCAGCGGAGATACGCAGTATTTT
abundance: NA
v_gene: TRBV7-3
d_gene: NA
j_gene: TRBJ2-3

CDR3aa: CASSEGTGGAQETQYF
CDR3nt: TGTGCCAGCAGTGAAGGGACAGGGGGCGCACAAGAGACCCAGTACTTC
abundance: NA
v_gene: TRBV2
d_gene: TRBD1
j_gene: TRBJ2-5

CDR3aa: CASSPGMDRYTEAFF
CDR3nt: TGTGCCAGCAGCCCCGGTATGGACCGGTACACTGAAGCTTTCTTT
abundance: NA
v_gene: TRBV7-2
d_gene: NA
j_gene: TRBJ1-1

CDR3aa: CASSFPAGVSEQYF
CDR3nt: TGTGCCAGCAGTTTCCCAGCGGGGGTGAGTGAGCAGTACTTC
abundance: NA
v_gene: TRBV28
d_gene: TRBD2
j_gene: TRBJ2-7

CDR3aa: CSVEVFLGASTDTQYF
CDR3nt: TGCAGCGTTGAGGTATTTCTTGGGGCGTCCACAGATACGCAGTATTTT
abundance: NA
v_gene: TRBV29-1
d_gene: NA
j_gene: TRBJ2-3

CDR3aa: CASSFGQPISYEQYF
CDR3nt: TGTGCCAGCAGTTTCGGACAGCCCATCTCCTACGAGCAGTACTTC
abundance: NA
v_gene: TRBV27
d_gene: NA
j_gene: TRBJ2-7

CDR3aa: CASSDKMEQYF
CDR3nt: TGCGCCAGCAGTGACAAGATGGAGCAGTACTTC
abundance: NA
v_gene: TRBV10-2
d_gene: NA
j_gene: TRBJ2-7